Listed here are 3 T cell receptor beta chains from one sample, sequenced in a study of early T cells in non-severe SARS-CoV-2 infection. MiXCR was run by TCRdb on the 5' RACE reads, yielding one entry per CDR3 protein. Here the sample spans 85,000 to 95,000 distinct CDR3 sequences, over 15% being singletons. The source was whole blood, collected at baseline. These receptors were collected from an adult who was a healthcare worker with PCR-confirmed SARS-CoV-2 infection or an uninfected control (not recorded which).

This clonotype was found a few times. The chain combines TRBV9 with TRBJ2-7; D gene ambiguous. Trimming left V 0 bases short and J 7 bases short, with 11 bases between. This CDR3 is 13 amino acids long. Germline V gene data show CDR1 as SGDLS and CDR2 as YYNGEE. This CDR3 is CASSVGLEYEQYF. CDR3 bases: TGTGCCAGCAGCGTAGGACTTGAGTATGAGCAGTACTTC.

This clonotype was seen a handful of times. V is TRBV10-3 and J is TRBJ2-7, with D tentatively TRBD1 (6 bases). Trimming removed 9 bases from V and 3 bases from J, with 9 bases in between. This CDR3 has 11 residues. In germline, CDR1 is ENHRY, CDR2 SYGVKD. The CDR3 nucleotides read TGTGCCATGGGGGACAACTACGAGCAGTACTTC. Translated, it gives CAMGDNYEQYF.

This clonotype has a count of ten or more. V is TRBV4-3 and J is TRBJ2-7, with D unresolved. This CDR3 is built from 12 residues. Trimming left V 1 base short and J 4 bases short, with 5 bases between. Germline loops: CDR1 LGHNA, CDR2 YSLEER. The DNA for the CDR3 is TGCGCCAGCAGCCAAGGGCGTTACGAGCAGTACTTC. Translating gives CASSQGRYEQYF.